This paragraph covers one TCR beta chain sequence. Its specificity is not known. CD8 cells classed as naive were CD45RO-negative and positively selected for CCR7, excluding terminally differentiated effector memory CD45RA+ cells. These data come from a study of shared clonotypes between healthy human individuals. Study-wide findings and caveats: In contrast to clonotypes shared by all four donors, non-shared clonotypes had lower generation probabilities.

As originally analysed: ImmunoSEQ gave junction-only sequences without quality scores, so filtering differed. Assay: immunoSEQ multiplex PCR; the TCRdb copy retains only in-frame clones and omits some. That table supplies the V and J calls and clone size; D and trimming were determined from the DNA. The repertoire holds around 2.1 million clones, with about 92% as singletons. This CDR3 has 15 residues. Germline V gene data show CDR1 as LGHNA and CDR2 as YSLEER. V dropped 4 bases and J dropped 0; count of bases not matched to a gene: 5. The sequence was obtained from a man aged 18 to 29 in good health. Some clones in this sample may be carry-over from other donors' samples. The material sequenced was naive CD8+ T cells from PBMCs. V usage is TRBV4-3 and J usage is TRBJ1-2, with 7 nucleotides matching TRBD1. The DNA of the CDR3 is TGCGCCAGCAGCCTAGGGACAGACACTAACTATGGCTACACCTTC. It specifies CASSLGTDTNYGYTF.